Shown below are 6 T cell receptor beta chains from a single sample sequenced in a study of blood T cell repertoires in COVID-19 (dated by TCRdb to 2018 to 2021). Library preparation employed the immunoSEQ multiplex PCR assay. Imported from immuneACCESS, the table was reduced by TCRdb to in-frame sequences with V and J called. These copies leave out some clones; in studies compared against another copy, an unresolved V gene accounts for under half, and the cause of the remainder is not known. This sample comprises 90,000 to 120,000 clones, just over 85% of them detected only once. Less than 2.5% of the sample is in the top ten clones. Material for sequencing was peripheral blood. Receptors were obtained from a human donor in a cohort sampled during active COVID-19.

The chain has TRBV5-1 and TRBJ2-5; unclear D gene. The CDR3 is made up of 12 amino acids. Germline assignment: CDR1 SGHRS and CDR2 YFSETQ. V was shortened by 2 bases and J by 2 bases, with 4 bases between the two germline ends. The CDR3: CASSFQQETQYF. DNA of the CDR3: TGCGCCAGCAGCTTCCAGCAAGAGACCCAGTACTTC.

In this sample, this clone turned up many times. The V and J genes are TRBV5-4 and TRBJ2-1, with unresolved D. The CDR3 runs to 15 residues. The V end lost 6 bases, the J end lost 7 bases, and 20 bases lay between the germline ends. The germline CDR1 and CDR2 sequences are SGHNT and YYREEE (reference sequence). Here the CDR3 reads CASTNMAAKTNEQFF. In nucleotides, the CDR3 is TGTGCCAGCACAAACATGGCGGCGAAAACGAATGAGCAGTTCTTC.

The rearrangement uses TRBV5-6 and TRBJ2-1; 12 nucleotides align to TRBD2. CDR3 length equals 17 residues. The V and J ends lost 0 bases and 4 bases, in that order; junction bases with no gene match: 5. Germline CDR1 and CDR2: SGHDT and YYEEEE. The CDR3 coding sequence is TGTGCCAGCAGCTTGGCAGGGCTAGCGGGAGGGTACAATGAGCAGTTCTTC. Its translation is CASSLAGLAGGYNEQFF.

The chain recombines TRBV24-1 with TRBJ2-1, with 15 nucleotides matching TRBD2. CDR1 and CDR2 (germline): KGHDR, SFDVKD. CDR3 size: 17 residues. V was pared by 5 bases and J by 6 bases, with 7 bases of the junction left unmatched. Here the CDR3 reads CATSGGLAGGGANEQFF. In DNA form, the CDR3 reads TGTGCCACCAGTGGGGGACTAGCGGGGGGCGGTGCCAATGAGCAGTTCTTC.

CDR3: CASSLAGGVLDGYTF. The CDR3 nucleotides are TGTGCCAGCAGCCTCGCGGGGGGGGTCTTGGATGGCTACACCTTC. The chain uses TRBV28 and TRBJ1-2; D may be TRBD1 (5 bases). The CDR3 runs to 15 residues. V dropped 6 bases and J dropped 6 bases, with 20 bases sitting between them. Germline V gene sequence: CDR1 MDHEN, CDR2 SYDVKM.

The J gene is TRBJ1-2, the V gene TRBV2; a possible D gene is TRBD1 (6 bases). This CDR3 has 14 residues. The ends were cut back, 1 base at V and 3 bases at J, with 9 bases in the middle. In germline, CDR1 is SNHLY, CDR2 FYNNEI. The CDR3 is CASSEGGQHYGYTF. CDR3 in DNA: TGTGCCAGCAGTGAAGGGGGGCAGCACTATGGCTACACCTTC. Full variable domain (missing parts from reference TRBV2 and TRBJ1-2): EPEVTQTPSHQVTQMGQEVILRCVPISNHLYFYWYRQILGQKVEFLVSFYNNEISEKSEIFDDQFSVERPDGSNFTLKIRSTKLEDSAMYFCASSEGGQHYGYTFGSGTRLTVV.